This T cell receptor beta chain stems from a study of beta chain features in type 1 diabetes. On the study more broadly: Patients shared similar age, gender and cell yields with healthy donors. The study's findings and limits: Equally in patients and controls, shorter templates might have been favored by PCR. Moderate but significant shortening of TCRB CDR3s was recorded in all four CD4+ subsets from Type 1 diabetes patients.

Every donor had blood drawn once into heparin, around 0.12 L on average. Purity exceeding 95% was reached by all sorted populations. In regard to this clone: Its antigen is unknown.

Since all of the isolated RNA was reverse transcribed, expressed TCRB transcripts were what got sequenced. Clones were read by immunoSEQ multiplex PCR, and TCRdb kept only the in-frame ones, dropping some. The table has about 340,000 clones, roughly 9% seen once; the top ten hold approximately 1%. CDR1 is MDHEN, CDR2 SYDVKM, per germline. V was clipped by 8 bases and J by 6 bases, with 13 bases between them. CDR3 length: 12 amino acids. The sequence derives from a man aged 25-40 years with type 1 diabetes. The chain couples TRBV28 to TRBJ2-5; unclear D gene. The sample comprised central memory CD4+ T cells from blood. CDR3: CASASGLKTQYF. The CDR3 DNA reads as TGTGCCAGCGCTTCTGGGCTGAAGACCCAGTACTTC.